The subject of this entry is one T cell receptor beta chain. Its cognate antigen is unknown. It was negative isolation that provided the CD8+ and CD4+ T cells, whereas TEMRA cells were enriched by FACS. The CDR3 runs 13 residues. CDR1 is DFQATT, CDR2 SNEGSKA, per germline (reference sequence). Trimming cost V 5 bases and J 3 bases, with 13 bases left between them. This record belongs to a study of CD8 T cells in Susac syndrome. Random hexamers served to reverse transcribe roughly 0.45 to 1 ug RNA. Amplification of TCR beta CDR3 across 54 Vbeta and 13 Jbeta was performed with immunoSEQ multiplex PCR. TCRdb reprocessed the immunoSEQ multiplex PCR reads with MiXCR, giving one entry per CDR3 protein. The sample has around 190,000 distinct CDR3 sequences, 90% to 95% seen once. Study conclusions and caveats: It was acknowledged by the study that relatively few individuals were included in its TCR sequencing and HLA analysis.

The clonotype originates from a human donor in good health. V and J are TRBV20-1 and TRBJ2-5, with D unresolved. The sequenced material came from CD4+ T cells from PBMCs. DNA of the CDR3: TGCAGTGCTCCCGGCGTGGTAGAAGAGACCCAGTACTTC. Translated: CSAPGVVEETQYF.